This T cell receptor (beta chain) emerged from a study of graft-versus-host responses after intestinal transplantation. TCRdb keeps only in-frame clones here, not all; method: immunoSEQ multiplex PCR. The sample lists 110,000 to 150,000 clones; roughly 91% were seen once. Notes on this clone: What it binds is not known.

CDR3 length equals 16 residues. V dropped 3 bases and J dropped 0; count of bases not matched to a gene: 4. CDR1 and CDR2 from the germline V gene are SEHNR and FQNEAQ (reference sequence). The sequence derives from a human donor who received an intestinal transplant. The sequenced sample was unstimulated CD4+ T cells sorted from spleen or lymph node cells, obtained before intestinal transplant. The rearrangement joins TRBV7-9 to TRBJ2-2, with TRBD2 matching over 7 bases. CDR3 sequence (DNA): TGTGCCAGCAGCTTTTGGGACTACTCGAACACCGGGGAGCTGTTTTTT. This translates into CASSFWDYSNTGELFF.